This TCR beta chain was captured by sequencing in a study of blood T cell repertoires in COVID-19. TCRdb's copy holds only in-frame clones and misses some; the assay was immunoSEQ multiplex PCR. The repertoire holds under 300,000 clones, with approximately 90% as singletons. This receptor was taken from a woman in her 40s with acute or convalescent COVID-19. Sequencing used peripheral blood.

The CDR3 here is CASSEGGTHNQPQHF. The CDR3 DNA sequence: TGTGCCAGCAGTGAGGGGGGGACACACAATCAGCCCCAGCATTTT. This chain uses TRBV2 with TRBJ1-5; D might be TRBD1 (6 bases). V was trimmed by 3 bases and J by 3 bases, leaving 12 bases between them. The length of the CDR3 is 15 residues. Germline V gene sequence: CDR1 SNHLY, CDR2 FYNNEI.